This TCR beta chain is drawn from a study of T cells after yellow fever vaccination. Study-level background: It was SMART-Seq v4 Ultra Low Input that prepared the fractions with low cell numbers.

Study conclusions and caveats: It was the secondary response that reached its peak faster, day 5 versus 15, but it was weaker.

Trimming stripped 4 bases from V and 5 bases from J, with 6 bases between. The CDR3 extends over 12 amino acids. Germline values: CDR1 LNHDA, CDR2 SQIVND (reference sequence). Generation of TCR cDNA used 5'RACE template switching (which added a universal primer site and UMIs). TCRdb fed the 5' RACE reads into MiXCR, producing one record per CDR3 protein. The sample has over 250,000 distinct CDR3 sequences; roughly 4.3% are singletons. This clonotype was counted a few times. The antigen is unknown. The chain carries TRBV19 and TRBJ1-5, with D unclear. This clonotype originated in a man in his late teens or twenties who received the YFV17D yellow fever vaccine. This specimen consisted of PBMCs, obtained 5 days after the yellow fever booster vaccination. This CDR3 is CASSRTDQPQHF. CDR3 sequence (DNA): TGTGCCAGTAGTAGGACTGATCAGCCCCAGCATTTT.